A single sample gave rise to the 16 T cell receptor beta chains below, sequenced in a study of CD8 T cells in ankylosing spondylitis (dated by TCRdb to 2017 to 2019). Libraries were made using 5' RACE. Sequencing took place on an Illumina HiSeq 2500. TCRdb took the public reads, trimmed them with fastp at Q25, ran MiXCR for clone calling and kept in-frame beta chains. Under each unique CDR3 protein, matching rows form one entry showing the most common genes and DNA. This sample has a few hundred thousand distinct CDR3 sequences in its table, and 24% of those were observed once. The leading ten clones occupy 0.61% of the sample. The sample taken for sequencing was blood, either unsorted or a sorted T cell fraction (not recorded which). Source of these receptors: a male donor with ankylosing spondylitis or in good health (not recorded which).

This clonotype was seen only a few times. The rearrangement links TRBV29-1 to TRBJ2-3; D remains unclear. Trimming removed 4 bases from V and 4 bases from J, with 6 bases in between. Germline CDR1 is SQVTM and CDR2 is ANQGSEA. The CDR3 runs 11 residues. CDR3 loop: CSVGPPDTQYF. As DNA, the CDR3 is TGCAGCGTTGGCCCCCCAGATACGCAGTATTTT.

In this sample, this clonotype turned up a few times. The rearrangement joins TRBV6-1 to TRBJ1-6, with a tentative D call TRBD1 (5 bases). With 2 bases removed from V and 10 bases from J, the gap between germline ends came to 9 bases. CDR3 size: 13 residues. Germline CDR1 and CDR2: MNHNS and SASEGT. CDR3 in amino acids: CASSEIQGSPLHF. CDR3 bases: TGTGCCAGCAGTGAAATCCAGGGATCACCCCTCCACTTT.

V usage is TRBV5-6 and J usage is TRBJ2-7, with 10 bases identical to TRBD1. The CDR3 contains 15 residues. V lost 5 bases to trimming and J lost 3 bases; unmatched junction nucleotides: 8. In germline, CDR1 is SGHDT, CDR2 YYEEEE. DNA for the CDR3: TGTGCCAGCAGTAGACCGGGACAGGGGATCTACGAGCAGTACTTC. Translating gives CASSRPGQGIYEQYF. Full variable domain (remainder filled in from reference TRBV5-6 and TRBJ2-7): DAGVTQSPTHLIKTRGQQVTLRCSPKSGHDTVSWYQQALGQGPQFIFQYYEEEERQRGNFPDRFSGHQFPNYSSELNVNALLLGDSALYLCASSRPGQGIYEQYFGPGTRLTVT.

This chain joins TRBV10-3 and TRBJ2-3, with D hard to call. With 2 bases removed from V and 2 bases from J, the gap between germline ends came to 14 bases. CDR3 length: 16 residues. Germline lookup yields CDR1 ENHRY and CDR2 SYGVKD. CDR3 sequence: CAISEASRPSTDTQYF. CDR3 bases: TGTGCCATCAGTGAGGCCTCCCGGCCGTCCACAGATACGCAGTATTTT.

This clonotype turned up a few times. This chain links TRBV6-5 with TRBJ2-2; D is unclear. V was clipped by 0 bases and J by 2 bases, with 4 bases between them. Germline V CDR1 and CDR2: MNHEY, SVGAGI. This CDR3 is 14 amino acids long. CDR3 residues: CASSYSVNTGELFF. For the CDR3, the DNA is TGTGCCAGCAGTTACTCCGTTAACACCGGGGAGCTGTTTTTT.

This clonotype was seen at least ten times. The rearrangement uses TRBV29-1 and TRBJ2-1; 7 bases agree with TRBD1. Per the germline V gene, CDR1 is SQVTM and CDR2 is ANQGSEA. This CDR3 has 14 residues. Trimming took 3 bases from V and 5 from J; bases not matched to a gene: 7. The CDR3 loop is CSVELGGRDNEQFF. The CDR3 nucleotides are TGCAGCGTTGAGCTAGGGGGCCGGGACAATGAGCAGTTCTTC.

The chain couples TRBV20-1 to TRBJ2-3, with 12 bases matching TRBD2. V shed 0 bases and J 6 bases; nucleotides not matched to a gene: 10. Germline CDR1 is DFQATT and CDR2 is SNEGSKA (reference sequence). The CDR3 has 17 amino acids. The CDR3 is CSARDPLAGGREDTQYF. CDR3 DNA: TGCAGTGCTAGAGATCCACTAGCGGGGGGCAGGGAGGATACGCAGTATTTT.

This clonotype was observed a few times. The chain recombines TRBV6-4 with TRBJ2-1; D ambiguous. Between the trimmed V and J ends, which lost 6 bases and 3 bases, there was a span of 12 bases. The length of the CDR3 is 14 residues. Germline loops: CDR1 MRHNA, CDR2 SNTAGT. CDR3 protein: CASRLDPLYNEQFF. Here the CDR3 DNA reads TGTGCCAGCAGGCTCGACCCGCTCTACAATGAGCAGTTCTTC.

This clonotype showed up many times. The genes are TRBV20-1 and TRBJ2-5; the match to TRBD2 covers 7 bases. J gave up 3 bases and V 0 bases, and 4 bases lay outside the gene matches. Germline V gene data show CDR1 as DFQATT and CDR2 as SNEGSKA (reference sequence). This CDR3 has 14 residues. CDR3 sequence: CSARDGAGEETQYF. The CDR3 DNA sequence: TGCAGTGCTAGAGATGGGGCGGGGGAAGAGACCCAGTACTTC.

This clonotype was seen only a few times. This chain's CDR3 is CSVALDTQYF. DNA of the CDR3: TGCAGTGTTGCCTTGGATACGCAGTATTTT. V is TRBV20-1 and J is TRBJ2-3; D uncertain. V shed 7 bases and J shed 6 bases, with 8 bases lying between them. The length of the CDR3 is 10 residues. Germline lookup yields CDR1 DFQATT and CDR2 SNEGSKA (reference sequence).

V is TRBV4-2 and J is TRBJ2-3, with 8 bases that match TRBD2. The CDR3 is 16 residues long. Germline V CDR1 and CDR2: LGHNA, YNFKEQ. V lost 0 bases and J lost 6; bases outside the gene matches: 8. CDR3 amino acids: CASSQDNAGGSDTQYF. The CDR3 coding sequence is TGTGCCAGCAGCCAAGATAATGCGGGGGGTTCGGATACGCAGTATTTT.

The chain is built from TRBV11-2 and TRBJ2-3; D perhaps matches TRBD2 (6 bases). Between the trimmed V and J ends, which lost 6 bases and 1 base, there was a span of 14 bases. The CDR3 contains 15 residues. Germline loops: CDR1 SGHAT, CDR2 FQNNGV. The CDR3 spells CASSPGGVRTDTQYF. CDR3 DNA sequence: TGTGCCAGCAGTCCGGGCGGGGTTCGCACAGATACGCAGTATTTT.

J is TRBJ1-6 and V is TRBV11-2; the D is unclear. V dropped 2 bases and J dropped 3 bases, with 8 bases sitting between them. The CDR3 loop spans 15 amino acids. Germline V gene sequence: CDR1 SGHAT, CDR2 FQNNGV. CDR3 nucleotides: TGTGCCAGCAGCTTAACCAGCTTCTATAATTCACCCCTCCACTTT. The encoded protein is CASSLTSFYNSPLHF.

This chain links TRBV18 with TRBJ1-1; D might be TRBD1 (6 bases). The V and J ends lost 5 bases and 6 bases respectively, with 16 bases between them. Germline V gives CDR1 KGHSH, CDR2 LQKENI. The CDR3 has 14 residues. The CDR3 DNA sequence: TGTGCCAGCTCAATACAACAGGGTATCGCTGAAGCTTTCTTT. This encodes CASSIQQGIAEAFF.

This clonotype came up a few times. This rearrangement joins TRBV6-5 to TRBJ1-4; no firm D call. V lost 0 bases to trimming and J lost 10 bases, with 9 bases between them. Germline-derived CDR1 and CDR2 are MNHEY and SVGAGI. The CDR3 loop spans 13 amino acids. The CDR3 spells CASSYSSQRKLFF. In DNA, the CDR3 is TGTGCCAGCAGTTACTCGAGCCAGCGAAAACTGTTTTTT.

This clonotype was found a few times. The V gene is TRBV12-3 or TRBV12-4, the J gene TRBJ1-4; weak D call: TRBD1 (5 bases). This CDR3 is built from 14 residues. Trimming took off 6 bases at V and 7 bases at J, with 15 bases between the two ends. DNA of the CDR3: TGTGCCAGCAGCACCCCAGGGTCGGGTGAAAAACTGTTTTTT. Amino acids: CASSTPGSGEKLFF.